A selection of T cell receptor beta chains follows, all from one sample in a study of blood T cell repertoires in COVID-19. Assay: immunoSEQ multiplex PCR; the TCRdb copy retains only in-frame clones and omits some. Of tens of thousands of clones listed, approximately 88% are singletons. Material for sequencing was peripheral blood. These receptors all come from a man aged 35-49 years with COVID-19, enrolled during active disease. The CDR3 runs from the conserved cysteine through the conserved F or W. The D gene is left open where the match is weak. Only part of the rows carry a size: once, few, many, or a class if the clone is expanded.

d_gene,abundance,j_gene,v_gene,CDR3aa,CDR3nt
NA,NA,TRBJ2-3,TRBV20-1,CSGGGDTQYF,TGCAGTGGGGGAGGAGATACGCAGTATTTT
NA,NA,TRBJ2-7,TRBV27,CASSLGGGNEQYF,TGTGCCAGCAGTTTAGGGGGGGGCAACGAGCAGTACTTC
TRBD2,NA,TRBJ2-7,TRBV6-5,CASRRGTSDSYEQYF,TGTGCCAGCAGACGAGGGACTAGCGACTCCTACGAGCAGTACTTC
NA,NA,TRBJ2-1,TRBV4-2,CASSQDNGAYNEQFF,TGTGCCAGCAGCCAGGATAACGGGGCCTACAATGAGCAGTTCTTC
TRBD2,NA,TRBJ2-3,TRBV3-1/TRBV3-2,CASSQLAGGSTDTQYF,TGTGCCAGCAGCCAACTAGCGGGGGGGTCCACAGATACGCAGTATTTT
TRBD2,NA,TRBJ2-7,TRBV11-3,CASSLELAGSYEQYF,TGTGCCAGCAGCTTAGAACTAGCGGGTTCCTACGAGCAGTACTTC
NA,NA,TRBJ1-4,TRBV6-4,CASSGLKRVNEKLFF,TGTGCCAGCAGTGGCCTGAAGAGGGTTAATGAAAAACTGTTTTTT
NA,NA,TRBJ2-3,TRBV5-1,CASSPWEGGDTQYF,TGCGCCAGCAGCCCGTGGGAAGGGGGAGATACGCAGTATTTT
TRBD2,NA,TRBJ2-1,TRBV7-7,CASSLRLADSYNEQFF,TGTGCTAGCAGCTTAAGACTAGCGGACTCCTACAATGAGCAGTTCTTC
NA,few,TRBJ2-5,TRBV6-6,CASSYQGSETQYF,TGTGCCAGCAGTTACCAGGGGAGCGAGACCCAGTACTTC
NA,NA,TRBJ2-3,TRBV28,CASSPITLIGGARQYF,TGTGCCAGCAGCCCAATCACGCTCATCGGGGGAGCTAGGCAGTATTTT
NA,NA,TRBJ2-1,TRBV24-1,CATSDSVIYNNEQFF,TGTGCCACCAGTGATTCGGTGATCTATAACAATGAGCAGTTCTTC
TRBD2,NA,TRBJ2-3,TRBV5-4,CASSLAAGGGSDTQYF,TGTGCCAGCAGCTTGGCGGCGGGAGGTGGCTCAGATACGCAGTATTTT
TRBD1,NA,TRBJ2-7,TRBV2,CASSSTGAGSNEQYF,TGTGCCAGCAGTTCTACAGGGGCGGGTAGTAACGAGCAGTACTTC
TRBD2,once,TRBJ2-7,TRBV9,CASSVTGTSGPYEQYF,TGTGCCAGCAGCGTTACTGGGACTAGCGGACCCTACGAGCAGTACTTC
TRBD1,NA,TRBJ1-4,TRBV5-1,CASSLTDRRDEKLFF,TGCGCCAGCAGCTTGACGGACAGGCGGGACGAAAAACTGTTTTTT
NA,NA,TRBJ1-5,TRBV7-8,CASSLGGLMGDQPQHF,TGTGCCAGCAGCTTAGGGGGGCTCATGGGGGATCAGCCCCAGCATTTT